The present T cell receptor beta chain was sequenced within a study of radiation and T cells in renal cell carcinoma. The time point here: baseline pretreatment blood. Treatment in this sample: 15 Gy SBRT to primary tumor, nephrectomy 4 weeks later. The CDR3 contains 16 residues. With V trimmed by 5 bases and J by 5 bases, 10 bases remained unmatched. CDR1 and CDR2 from the germline V gene are SNHLY and FYNNEI. Profiling relied on immunoSEQ multiplex PCR, and the TCRdb table lists in-frame clones only, not all of them. This table has about 59,000 clones, around 72% appearing once. V and J are TRBV2 and TRBJ2-1, with TRBD2 matching 9 bases. Sequenced material: blood, taken from a patient whose treatment included radiotherapy and nephrectomy. The source of this sequence is a man between 60 and 75 years old with renal cell carcinoma. The CDR3 region is CASSLQVAGGNNEQFF. The CDR3 bases are TGTGCCAGCAGTCTCCAGGTGGCGGGAGGGAACAATGAGCAGTTCTTC.